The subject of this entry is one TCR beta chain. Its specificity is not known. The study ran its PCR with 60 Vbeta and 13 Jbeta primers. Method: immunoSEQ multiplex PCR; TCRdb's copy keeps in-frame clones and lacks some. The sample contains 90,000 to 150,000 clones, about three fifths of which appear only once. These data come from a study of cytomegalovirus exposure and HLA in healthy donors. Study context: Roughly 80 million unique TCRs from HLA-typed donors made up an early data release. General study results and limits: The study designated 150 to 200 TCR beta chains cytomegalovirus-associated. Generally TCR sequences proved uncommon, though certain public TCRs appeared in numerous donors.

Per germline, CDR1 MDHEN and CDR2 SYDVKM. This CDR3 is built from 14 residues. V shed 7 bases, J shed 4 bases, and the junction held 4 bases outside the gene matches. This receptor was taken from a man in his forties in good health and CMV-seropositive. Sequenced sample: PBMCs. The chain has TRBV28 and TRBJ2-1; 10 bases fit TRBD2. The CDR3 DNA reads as TGTGCCAGCACCTTACTAGCGGGGTACAATGAGCAGTTCTTC. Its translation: CASTLLAGYNEQFF. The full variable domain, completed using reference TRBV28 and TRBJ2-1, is DVKVTQSSRYLVKRTGEKVFLECVQDMDHENMFWYRQDPGLGLRLIYFSYDVKMKEKGDIPEGYSVSREKKERFSLILESASTNQTSMYLCASTLLAGYNEQFFGPGTRLTVL.